This T cell receptor (beta chain) was recovered during a study of tissue T cells after allogeneic stem cell transplantation. This clone was seen more than once but under ten times. Antigen: not known. Mouse gene names apply. The read halts 1 residue ahead of the CDR3 end, with the missing end drawn from the germline J gene. Assay used: immunoSEQ multiplex PCR; TCRdb lists only in-frame clones, some missing. The repertoire consists of 45,000 to 50,000 clones, with around 69% occurring once and the leading ten covering about 0.71%. The CDR3 loop spans 15 amino acids. Per germline, CDR1 MSHET and CDR2 SYDVDS. With V trimmed by 8 bases and J by 0 bases, 5 bases remained unmatched. Study-wide results and caveats: In patients and mice, blood and spleen missed much of tissue repertoire.

Sequenced input: sorted cells pooled from one or two spleens. The clonotype comes from a pool of C57BL/6 mice in good health. The chain has TRBV29 and TRBJ2-7, with TRBD2 identical over 12 bases. The sequenced part of the CDR3 DNA is TGTGCTAGCCTTGACTGGGGGGGCGCCTCCTATGAACAGTAC. As protein: CASLDWGGASYEQY. The CDR3 in full is CASLDWGGASYEQYF.